Below, 13 T cell receptor beta chains from the same sample are listed, as sequenced in a study of siplizumab effects on memory and regulatory T cells. Produced via immunoSEQ multiplex PCR; TCRdb's table is partial and in-frame only. The sample holds 80,000 to 130,000 clones, 92% seen once. Sequenced sample: Tregs sorted from blood. These receptors came from a human donor in good health.

V gene TRBV12-5 combines with J gene TRBJ2-1; 7 bases line up with TRBD2. Looked up from germline, CDR1 is LGHNT and CDR2 is FRNRAP. The V and J ends lost 6 bases and 12 bases, in that order; junction bases with no gene match: 5. This CDR3 is built from 11 residues. CDR3 region: CASGLGEGQFF. CDR3 in DNA: TGTGCTAGTGGGTTAGGGGAGGGGCAGTTCTTC.

V gene TRBV7-3 combines with J gene TRBJ2-7, with D perhaps TRBD1 or TRBD2 (5 bases each). V lost 2 bases and J 2 bases, leaving 19 bases between the germline ends. The length of the CDR3 is 17 residues. Germline CDR1 reads SGHTA; CDR2 reads FQGTGA. CDR3 sequence (DNA): TGTGCCAGCAGCTTATCCGGAGTTGGGACGGCCGCCTACGAGCAGTACTTC. Its translation: CASSLSGVGTAAYEQYF. Together with reference TRBV7-3 and TRBJ2-7, the CDR3 gives the full variable domain: GAGVSQTPSNKVTEKGKYVELRCDPISGHTALYWYRQSLGQGPEFLIYFQGTGAADDSGLPNDRFFAVRPEGSVSTLKIQRTERGDSAVYLCASSLSGVGTAAYEQYFGPGTRLTVT.

The V gene is TRBV11-2, the J gene TRBJ1-1; D unresolved. Deletions cut 1 base from V and 10 bases from J, with 10 bases between. Germline V CDR1 and CDR2: SGHAT, FQNNGV. CDR3 length: 12 amino acids. This CDR3 is CASSLVGTGAFF. The CDR3, as DNA: TGTGCCAGCAGCTTAGTGGGTACGGGAGCTTTCTTT.

The chain has TRBV7-2 and TRBJ2-5, with unresolved D. V lost 1 base and J 2 bases, leaving 5 bases between the germline ends. CDR3 size: 13 residues. Germline-derived CDR1 and CDR2 are SGHTA and FQGNSA. The CDR3 region is CASSLGRQETQYF. CDR3 coding DNA: TGTGCCAGCAGCTTAGGCAGACAAGAGACCCAGTACTTC.

The chain links TRBV25-1 to TRBJ2-5; D tentatively fits TRBD1 or TRBD2 (5 bases each). CDR1 is MGHDK and CDR2 is SYGVNS in the germline V gene. The CDR3 spans 14 residues. The V end was cut by 3 bases, the J end by 5 bases, with 13 bases between. The CDR3 is CASSDWGSRETQYF. CDR3 DNA sequence: TGTGCCAGCAGTGACTGGGGGAGTAGGGAGACCCAGTACTTC.

This chain connects TRBV5-1 to TRBJ1-2; 9 nucleotides line up with TRBD1. Unmatched junction bases numbered 3, after V lost 4 bases and J lost 2 bases. The CDR3 runs 14 residues. Germline CDR1 reads SGHRS; CDR2 reads YFSETQ. The CDR3 here is CASSAGQGNYGYTF. Written as DNA, the CDR3 is TGCGCCAGCAGCGCTGGACAGGGGAACTATGGCTACACCTTC.

The chain combines TRBV6-1 with TRBJ1-1; TRBD1 matches 8 bases. J gave up 2 bases and V 6 bases, and 2 bases lay outside the gene matches. CDR3 length: 13 residues. From germline, CDR1 is MNHNS and CDR2 SASEGT. The CDR3 spells CASRQGANTEAFF. For the CDR3, the DNA is TGTGCCAGCAGGCAGGGGGCAAACACTGAAGCTTTCTTT.

The chain links TRBV18 to TRBJ2-1; D is possibly TRBD1 or TRBD2 (5 bases each). The germline gives CDR1 KGHSH, CDR2 LQKENI. Trimming cost V 0 bases and J 3 bases, with 9 bases left between them. The CDR3 is 15 residues long. The CDR3 sequence: CASSPPRGNYNEQFF. CDR3 nucleotide sequence: TGTGCCAGCTCACCACCCCGGGGCAACTACAATGAGCAGTTCTTC.

This clone appeared many times. The chain joins TRBV7-3 to TRBJ2-1, with D possibly TRBD2 on 5 matching bases. Per germline, CDR1 SGHTA and CDR2 FQGTGA. This CDR3 spans 13 amino acids. Trimming took 3 bases from V and 8 from J, leaving 11 bases between them. The CDR3 bases are TGTGCCAGCAGCTTTATGAGGGAACATGAGCAGTTCTTC. It specifies CASSFMREHEQFF.

This sequence joins TRBV5-6 and TRBJ2-3; no reliable D call. The CDR3 has 13 residues. Germline V gene lookup returns CDR1 SGHDT and CDR2 YYEEEE. V was pared by 2 bases and J by 3 bases, with 7 bases between. CDR3 region: CASSFLGTDTQYF. The CDR3 DNA is TGTGCCAGCAGCTTTTTGGGAACAGATACGCAGTATTTT.

V and J are TRBV7-3 and TRBJ2-2; no firm D call. This CDR3 comprises 15 residues. V gave up 5 bases and J gave up 3 bases, with 13 bases separating them. CDR1 is SGHTA and CDR2 is FQGTGA in the germline V gene. CDR3 bases: TGTGCCAGCAGCGGCACCGGGTCCGACACCGGGGAGCTGTTTTTT. This codes for CASSGTGSDTGELFF.

The V and J genes are TRBV5-6 and TRBJ2-3; 7 positions agree with TRBD2. The CDR3 has 13 amino acids. The junction had 3 bases not matched to a gene; V was cut back by 3 bases and J by 5 bases. Germline V CDR1 and CDR2: SGHDT, YYEEEE. In DNA, the CDR3 is TGTGCCAGCAGCTGGACTAGTGAAGATACGCAGTATTTT. Translating it yields CASSWTSEDTQYF.

The V call is TRBV27, the J call TRBJ2-1, with a tentative D call TRBD2 (5 bases). This CDR3 is 15 amino acids long. Per germline, CDR1 MNHEY and CDR2 SMNVEV (reference sequence). V gave up 3 bases and J gave up 0 bases, with 9 bases separating them. The CDR3 spells CASSFRRYSYNEQFF. Written as DNA, the CDR3 is TGTGCCAGCAGTTTTAGGAGGTACTCCTACAATGAGCAGTTCTTC.